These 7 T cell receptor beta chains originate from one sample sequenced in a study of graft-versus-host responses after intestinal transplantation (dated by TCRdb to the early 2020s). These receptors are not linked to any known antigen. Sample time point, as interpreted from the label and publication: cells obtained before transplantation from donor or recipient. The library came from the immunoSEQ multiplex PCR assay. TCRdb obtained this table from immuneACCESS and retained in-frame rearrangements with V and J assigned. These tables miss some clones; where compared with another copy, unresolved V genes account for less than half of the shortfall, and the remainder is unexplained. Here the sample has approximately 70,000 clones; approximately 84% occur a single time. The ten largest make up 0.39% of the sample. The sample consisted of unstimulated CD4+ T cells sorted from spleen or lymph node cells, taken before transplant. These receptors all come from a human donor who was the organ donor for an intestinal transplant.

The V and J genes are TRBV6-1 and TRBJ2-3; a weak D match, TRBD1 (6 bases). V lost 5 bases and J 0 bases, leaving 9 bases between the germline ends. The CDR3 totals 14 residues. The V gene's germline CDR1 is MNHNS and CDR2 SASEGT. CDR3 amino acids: CASSRTASTDTQYF. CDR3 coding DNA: TGTGCCAGCAGTCGGACAGCTAGCACAGATACGCAGTATTTT.

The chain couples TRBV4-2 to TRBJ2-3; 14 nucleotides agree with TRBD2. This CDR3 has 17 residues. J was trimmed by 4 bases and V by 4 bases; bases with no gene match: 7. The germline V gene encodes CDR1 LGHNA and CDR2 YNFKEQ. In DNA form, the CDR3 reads TGTGCCAGCAGCCCGACTAGCGGGGGGGCCCTATCAGATACGCAGTATTTT. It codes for CASSPTSGGALSDTQYF.

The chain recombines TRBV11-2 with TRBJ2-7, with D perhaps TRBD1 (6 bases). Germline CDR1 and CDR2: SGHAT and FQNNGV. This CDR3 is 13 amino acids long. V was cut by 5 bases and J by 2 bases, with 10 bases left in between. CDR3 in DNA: TGTGCCAGCAGCCTAGGACAGCCCTACGAGCAGTACGTC. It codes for CASSLGQPYEQYV.

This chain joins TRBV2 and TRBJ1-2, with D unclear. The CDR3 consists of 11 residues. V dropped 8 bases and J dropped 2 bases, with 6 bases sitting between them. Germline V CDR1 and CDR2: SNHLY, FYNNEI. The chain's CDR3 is CASQSNYGYTF. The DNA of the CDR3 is TGTGCCAGCCAAAGCAACTATGGCTACACCTTC.

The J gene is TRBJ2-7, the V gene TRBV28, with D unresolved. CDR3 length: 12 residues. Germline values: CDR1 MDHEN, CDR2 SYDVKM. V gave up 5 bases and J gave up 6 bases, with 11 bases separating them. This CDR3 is CASSPRMGEQYV. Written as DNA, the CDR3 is TGTGCCAGCAGTCCCCGGATGGGCGAGCAGTACGTC.

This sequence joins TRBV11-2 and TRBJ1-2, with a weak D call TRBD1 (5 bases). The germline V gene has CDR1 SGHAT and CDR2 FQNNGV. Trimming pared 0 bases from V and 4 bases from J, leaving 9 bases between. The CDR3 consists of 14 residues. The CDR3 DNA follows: TGTGCCAGCAGCTTAGAAGGGGAAGGCTATGGCTACACCTTC. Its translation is CASSLEGEGYGYTF.

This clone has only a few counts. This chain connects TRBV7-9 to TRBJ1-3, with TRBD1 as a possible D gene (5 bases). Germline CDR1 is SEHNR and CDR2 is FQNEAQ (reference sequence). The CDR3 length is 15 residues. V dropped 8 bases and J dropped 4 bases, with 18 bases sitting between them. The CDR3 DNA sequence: TGTGCCAGCGGTCGAGGGGAGGTAGGAGGAAACACCATATATTTT. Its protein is CASGRGEVGGNTIYF.